This T cell receptor (beta chain) was identified during a study of cytomegalovirus exposure and HLA in healthy donors. Both 60 Vbeta primers and 13 Jbeta primers went into the PCR. Generated by immunoSEQ multiplex PCR, the TCRdb table keeps only in-frame clones and is missing some. Among 100,000 to 120,000 clones listed, around 75% were seen once. This clone was seen a few times. The CDR3 loop spans 15 amino acids. Germline V lookup: CDR1 MNHEY, CDR2 SVGAGI. Trimming took 4 bases from V and 6 from J; bases not matched to a gene: 8. The clonotype comes from a middle-aged man in good health and CMV-seronegative. The genes are TRBV6-5 and TRBJ2-7; 11 nucleotides align to TRBD1. Input material: PBMCs. The CDR3 DNA reads as TGTGCCAGCAGTTTAAGGGACAGGGGGACGGGCGAGCAGTACTTC. Its protein is CASSLRDRGTGEQYF.